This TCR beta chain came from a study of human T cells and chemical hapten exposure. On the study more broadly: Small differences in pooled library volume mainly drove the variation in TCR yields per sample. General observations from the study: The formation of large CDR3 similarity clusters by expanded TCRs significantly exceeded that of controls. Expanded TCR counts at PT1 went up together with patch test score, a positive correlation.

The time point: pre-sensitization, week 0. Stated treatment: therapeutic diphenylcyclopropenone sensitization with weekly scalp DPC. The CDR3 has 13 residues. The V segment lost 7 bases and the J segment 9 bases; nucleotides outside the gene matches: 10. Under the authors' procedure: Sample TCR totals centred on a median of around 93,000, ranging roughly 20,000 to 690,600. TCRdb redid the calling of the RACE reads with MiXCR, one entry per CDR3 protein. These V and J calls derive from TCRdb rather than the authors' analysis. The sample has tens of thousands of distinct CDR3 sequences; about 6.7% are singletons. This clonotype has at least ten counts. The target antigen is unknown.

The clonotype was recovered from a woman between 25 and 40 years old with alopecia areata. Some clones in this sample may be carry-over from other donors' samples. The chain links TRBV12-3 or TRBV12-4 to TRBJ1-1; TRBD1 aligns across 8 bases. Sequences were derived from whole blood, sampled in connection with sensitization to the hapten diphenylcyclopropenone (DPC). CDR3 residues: CASTQSRDRQAFF. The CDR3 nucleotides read TGTGCCAGCACACAAAGCCGGGACAGGCAAGCTTTCTTT.